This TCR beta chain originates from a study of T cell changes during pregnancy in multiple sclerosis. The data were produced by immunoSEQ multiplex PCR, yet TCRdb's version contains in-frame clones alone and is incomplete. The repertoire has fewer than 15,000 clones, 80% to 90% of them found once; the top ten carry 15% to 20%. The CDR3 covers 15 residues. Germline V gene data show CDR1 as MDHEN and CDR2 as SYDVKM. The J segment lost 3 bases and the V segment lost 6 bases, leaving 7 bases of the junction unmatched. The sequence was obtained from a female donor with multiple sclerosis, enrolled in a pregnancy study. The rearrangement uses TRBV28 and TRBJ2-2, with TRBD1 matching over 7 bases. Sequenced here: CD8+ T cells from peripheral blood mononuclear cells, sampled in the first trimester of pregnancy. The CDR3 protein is CASSSGQADTGELFF. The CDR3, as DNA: TGTGCCAGCAGCTCTGGACAGGCAGACACCGGGGAGCTGTTTTTT.